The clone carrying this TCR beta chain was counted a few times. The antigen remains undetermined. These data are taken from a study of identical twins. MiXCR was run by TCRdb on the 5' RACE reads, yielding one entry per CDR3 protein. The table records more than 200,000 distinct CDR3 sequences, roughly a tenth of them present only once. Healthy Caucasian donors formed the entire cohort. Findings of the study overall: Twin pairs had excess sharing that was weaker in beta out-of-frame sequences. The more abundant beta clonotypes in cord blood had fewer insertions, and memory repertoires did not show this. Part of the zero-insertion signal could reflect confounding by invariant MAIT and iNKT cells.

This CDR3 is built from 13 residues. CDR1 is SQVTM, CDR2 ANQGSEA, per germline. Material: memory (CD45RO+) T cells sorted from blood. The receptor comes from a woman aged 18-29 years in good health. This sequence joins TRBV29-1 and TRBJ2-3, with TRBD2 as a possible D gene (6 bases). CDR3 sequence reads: CTTQGGGTDTQYF. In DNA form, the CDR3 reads TGCACCACCCAGGGTGGAGGGACAGATACGCAGTATTTT.